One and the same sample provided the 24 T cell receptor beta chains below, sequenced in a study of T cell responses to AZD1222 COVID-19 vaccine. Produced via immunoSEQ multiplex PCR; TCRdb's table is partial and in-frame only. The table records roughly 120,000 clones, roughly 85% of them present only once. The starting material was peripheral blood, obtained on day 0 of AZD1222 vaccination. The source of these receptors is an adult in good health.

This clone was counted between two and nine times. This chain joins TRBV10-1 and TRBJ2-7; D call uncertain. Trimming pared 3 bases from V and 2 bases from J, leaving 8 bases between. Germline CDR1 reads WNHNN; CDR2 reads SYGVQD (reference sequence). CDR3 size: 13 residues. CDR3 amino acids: CASSEPDPYEQYF. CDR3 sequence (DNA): TGCGCCAGCAGTGAACCTGACCCCTACGAGCAGTACTTC.

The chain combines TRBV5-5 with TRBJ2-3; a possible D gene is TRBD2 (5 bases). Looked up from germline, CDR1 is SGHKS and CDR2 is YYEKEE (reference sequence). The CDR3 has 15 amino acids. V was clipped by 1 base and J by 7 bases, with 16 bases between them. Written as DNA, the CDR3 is TGTGCCAGCAGCTTGTCCGCGGTCTCGGGGAATACGCAGTATTTT. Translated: CASSLSAVSGNTQYF.

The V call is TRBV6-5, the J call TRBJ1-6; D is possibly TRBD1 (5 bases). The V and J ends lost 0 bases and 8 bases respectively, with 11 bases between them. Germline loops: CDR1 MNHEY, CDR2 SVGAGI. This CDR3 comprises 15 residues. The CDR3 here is CASSYSQGRHSPLHF. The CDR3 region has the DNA TGTGCCAGCAGTTACTCGCAGGGTCGTCATTCACCCCTCCACTTT.

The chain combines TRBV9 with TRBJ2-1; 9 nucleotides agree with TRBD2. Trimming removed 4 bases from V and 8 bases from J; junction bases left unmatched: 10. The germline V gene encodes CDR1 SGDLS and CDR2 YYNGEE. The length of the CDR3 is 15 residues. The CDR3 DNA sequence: TGTGCCAGCAGCAGAATACTAGCGGGCGGATATGAGCAGTTCTTC. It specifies CASSRILAGGYEQFF.

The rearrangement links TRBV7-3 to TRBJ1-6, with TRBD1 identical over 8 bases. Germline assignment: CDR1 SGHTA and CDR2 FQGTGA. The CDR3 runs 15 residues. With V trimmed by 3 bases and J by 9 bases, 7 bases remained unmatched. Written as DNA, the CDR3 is TGTGCCAGCAGCTTGACTGACAGGGGTGCTTCACCCCTCCACTTT. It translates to CASSLTDRGASPLHF. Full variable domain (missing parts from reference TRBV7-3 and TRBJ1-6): GAGVSQTPSNKVTEKGKYVELRCDPISGHTALYWYRQSLGQGPEFLIYFQGTGAADDSGLPNDRFFAVRPEGSVSTLKIQRTERGDSAVYLCASSLTDRGASPLHFGNGTRLTVT.

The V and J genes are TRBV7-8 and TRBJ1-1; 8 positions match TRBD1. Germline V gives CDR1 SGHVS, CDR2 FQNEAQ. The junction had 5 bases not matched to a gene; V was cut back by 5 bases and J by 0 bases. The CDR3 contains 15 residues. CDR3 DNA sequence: TGTGCCAGCAGCGATGGACAGGGTTTGAACACTGAAGCTTTCTTT. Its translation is CASSDGQGLNTEAFF.

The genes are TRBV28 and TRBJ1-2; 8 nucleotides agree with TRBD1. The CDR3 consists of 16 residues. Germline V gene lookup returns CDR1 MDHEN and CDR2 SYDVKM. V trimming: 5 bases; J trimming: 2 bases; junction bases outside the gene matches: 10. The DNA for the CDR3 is TGTGCCAGCAGTCCAGGGGGCATGGAATCGAACTATGGCTACACCTTC. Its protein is CASSPGGMESNYGYTF.

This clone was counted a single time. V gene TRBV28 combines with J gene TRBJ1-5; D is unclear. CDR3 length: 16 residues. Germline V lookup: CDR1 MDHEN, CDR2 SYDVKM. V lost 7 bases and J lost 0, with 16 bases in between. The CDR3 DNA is TGTGCCAGCATTCCCGAGGGCGGAATTAGCAATCAGCCCCAGCATTTT. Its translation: CASIPEGGISNQPQHF.

CDR3: CASSNPGLASEQYF. The CDR3 DNA reads as TGTGCCAGTAGTAATCCGGGACTAGCTTCCGAGCAGTACTTC. The chain uses TRBV19 and TRBJ2-7; 9 positions match TRBD2. Germline V lookup: CDR1 LNHDA, CDR2 SQIVND (reference sequence). V was pared by 4 bases and J by 6 bases, with 7 bases of the junction left unmatched. The CDR3 contains 14 residues.

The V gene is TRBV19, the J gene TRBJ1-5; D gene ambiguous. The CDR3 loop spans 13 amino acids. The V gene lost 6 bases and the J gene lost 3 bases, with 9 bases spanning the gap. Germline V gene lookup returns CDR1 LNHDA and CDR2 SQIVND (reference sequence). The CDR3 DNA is TGTGCCAGTAGGGAGGTCGTCAATCAGCCCCAGCATTTT. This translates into CASREVVNQPQHF.

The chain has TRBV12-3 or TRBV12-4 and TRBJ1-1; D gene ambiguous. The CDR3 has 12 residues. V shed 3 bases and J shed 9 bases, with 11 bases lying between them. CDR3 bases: TGTGCCAGCAGTTTGACGAGTGGTAAAGCTTTCTTT. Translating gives CASSLTSGKAFF.

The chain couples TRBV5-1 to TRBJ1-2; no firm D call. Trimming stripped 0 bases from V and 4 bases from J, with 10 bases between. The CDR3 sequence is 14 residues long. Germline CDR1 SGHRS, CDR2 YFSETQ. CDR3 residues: CASSLDGSPYGYTF. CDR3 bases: TGCGCCAGCAGCTTGGATGGCAGTCCCTATGGCTACACCTTC.

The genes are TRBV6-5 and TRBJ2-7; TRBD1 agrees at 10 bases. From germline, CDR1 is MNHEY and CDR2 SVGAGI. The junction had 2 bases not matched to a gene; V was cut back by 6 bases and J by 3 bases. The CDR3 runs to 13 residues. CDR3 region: CASRDRGVYEQYF. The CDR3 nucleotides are TGTGCCAGCAGGGACAGGGGGGTCTACGAGCAGTACTTC.

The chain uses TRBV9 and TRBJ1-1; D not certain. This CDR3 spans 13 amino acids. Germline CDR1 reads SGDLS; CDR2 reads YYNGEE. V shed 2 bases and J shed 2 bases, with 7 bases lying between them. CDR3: CASSVTTNTEAFF. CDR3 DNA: TGTGCCAGCAGCGTGACGACCAACACTGAAGCTTTCTTT. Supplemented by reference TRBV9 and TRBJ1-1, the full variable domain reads DSGVTQTPKHLITATGQRVTLRCSPRSGDLSVYWYQQSLDQGLQFLIQYYNGEERAKGNILERFSAQQFPDLHSELNLSSLELGDSALYFCASSVTTNTEAFFGQGTRLTVV.

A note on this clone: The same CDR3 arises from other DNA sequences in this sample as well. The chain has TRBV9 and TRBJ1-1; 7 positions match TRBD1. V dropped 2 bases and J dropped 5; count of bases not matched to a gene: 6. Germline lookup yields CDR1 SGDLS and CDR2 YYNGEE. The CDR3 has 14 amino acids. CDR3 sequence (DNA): TGTGCCAGCAGCGTCGCAGGGGGAGCGACTGAAGCTTTCTTT. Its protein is CASSVAGGATEAFF.

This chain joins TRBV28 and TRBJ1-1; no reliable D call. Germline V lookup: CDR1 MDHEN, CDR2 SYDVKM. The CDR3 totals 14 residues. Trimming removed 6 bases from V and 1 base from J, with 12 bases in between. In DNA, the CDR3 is TGTGCCAGCAGACTCTTCGGGAGGAACACTGAAGCTTTCTTT. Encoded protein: CASRLFGRNTEAFF.

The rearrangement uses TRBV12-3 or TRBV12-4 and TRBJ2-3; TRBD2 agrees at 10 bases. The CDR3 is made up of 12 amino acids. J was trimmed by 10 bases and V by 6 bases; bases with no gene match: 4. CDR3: CASSKLAGPQYF. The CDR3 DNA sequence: TGTGCCAGCAGCAAACTAGCGGGGCCGCAGTATTTT.

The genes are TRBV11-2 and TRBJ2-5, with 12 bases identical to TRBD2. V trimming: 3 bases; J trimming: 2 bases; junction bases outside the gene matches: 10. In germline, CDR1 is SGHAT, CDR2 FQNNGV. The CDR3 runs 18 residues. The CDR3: CASSFSPGLAGGQETQYF. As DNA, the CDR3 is TGTGCCAGCAGCTTTTCTCCAGGGCTAGCGGGGGGGCAAGAGACCCAGTACTTC.

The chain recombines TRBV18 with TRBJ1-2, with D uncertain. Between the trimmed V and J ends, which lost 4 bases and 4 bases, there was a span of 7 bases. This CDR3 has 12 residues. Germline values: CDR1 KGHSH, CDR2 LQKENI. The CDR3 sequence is CASSQDTYGYTF. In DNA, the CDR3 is TGTGCCAGCTCACAAGACACCTATGGCTACACCTTC.

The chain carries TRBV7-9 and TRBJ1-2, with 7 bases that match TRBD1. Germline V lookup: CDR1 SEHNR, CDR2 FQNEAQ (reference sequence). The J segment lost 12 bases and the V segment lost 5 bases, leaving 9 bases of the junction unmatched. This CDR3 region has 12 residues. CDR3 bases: TGTGCCAGCAGCGGGGGACAGCACCAAGACACCTTC. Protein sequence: CASSGGQHQDTF.

For the CDR3, the DNA is TGTGCCAGCAAGATGGACAGAGTGGATAATTCACCCCTCCACTTT. It translates to CASKMDRVDNSPLHF. The genes are TRBV28 and TRBJ1-6, with a tentative D call TRBD1 (6 bases). V was cut by 7 bases and J by 5 bases, with 15 bases left in between. Germline loops: CDR1 MDHEN, CDR2 SYDVKM. This CDR3 comprises 15 residues. The entire variable domain, with the rest obtained from reference TRBV28 and TRBJ1-6, is as follows: DVKVTQSSRYLVKRTGEKVFLECVQDMDHENMFWYRQDPGLGLRLIYFSYDVKMKEKGDIPEGYSVSREKKERFSLILESASTNQTSMYLCASKMDRVDNSPLHFGNGTRLTVT.

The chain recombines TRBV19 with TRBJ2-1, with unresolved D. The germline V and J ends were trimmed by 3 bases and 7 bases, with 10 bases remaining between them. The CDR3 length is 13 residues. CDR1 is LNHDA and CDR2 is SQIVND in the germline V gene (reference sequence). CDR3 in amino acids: CASSMHGPNEQFF. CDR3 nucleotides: TGTGCCAGTAGTATGCACGGACCGAATGAGCAGTTCTTC.

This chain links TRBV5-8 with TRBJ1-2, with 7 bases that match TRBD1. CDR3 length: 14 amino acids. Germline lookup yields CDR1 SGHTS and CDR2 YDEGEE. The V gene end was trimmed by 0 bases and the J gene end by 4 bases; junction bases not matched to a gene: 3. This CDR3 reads CASSLARGAYGYTF. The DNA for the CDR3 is TGTGCCAGCAGCTTGGCCAGGGGGGCCTATGGCTACACCTTC.

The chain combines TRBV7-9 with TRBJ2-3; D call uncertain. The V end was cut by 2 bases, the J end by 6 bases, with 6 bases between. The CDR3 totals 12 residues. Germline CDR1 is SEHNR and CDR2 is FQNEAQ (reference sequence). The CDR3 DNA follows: TGTGCCAGCAGCTTAAGTCCGGATACGCAGTATTTT. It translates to CASSLSPDTQYF.